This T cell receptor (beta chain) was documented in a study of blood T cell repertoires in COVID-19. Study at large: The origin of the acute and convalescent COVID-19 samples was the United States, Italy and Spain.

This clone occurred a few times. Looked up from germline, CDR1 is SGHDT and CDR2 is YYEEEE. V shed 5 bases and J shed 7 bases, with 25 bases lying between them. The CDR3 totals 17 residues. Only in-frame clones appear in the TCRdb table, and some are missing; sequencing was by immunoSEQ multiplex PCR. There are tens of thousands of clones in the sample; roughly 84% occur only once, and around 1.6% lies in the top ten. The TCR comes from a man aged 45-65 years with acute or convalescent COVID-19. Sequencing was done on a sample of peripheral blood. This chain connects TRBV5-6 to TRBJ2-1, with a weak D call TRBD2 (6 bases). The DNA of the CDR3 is TGTGCCAGCAGACAAACCGTAAGGACCGCGGGACTTAATGAGCAGTTCTTC. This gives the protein CASRQTVRTAGLNEQFF.